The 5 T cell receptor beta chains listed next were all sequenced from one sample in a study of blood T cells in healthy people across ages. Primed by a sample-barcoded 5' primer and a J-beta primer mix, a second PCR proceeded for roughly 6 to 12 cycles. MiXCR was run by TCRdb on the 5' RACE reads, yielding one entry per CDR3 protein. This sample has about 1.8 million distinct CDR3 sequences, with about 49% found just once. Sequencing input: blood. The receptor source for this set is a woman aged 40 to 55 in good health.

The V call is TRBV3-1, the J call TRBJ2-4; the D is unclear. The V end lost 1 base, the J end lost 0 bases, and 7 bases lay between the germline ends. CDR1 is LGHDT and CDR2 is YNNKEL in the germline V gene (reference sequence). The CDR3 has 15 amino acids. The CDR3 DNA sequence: TGTGCCAGCAGCCAAGGTCAACTAGCCAAAAACATTCAGTACTTC. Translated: CASSQGQLAKNIQYF.

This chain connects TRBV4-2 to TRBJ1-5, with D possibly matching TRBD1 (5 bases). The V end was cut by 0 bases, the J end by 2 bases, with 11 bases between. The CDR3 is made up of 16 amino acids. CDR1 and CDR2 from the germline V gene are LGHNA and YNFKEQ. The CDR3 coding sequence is TGTGCCAGCAGCCAAGACAGGGCAGTTGGCAATCAGCCCCAGCATTTT. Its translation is CASSQDRAVGNQPQHF.

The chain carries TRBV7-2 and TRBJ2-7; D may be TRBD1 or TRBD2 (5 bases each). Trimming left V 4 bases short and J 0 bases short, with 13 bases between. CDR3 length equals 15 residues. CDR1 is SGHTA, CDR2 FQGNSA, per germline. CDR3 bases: TGTGCCAGCAGCTCCCCGGGACCGCGCTCCTACGAGCAGTACTTC. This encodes CASSSPGPRSYEQYF. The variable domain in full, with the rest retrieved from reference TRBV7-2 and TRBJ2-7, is GAGVSQSPSNKVTEKGKDVELRCDPISGHTALYWYRQSLGQGLEFLIYFQGNSAPDKSGLPSDRFSAERTGGSVSTLTIQRTQQEDSAVYLCASSSPGPRSYEQYFGPGTRLTVT.

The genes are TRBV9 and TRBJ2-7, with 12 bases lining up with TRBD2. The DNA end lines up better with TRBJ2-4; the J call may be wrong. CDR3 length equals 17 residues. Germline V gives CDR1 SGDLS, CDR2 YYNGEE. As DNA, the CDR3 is TGTGCCAGCAGCAAACGGACTAGCGGGAAACCCAAAAACATTCAGTACTTC. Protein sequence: CASSKRTSGKPKNIQYF.

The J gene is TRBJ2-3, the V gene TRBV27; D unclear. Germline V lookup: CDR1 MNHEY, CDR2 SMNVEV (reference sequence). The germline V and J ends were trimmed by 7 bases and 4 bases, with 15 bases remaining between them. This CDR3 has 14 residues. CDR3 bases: TGTGCCAGCACCCCCGTAGTCTTTTCAGATACGCAGTATTTT. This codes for CASTPVVFSDTQYF.